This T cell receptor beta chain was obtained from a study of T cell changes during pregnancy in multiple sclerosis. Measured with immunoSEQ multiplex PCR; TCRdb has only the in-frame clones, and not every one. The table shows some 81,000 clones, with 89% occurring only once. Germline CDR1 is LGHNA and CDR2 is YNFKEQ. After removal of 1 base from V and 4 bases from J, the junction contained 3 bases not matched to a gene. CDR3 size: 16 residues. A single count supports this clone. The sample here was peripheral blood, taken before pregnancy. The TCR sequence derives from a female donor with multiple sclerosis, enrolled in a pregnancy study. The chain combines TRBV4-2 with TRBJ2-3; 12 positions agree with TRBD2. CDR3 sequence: CASSQALAGGPDTQYF. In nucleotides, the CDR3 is TGTGCCAGCAGCCAAGCGCTAGCGGGGGGGCCAGATACGCAGTATTTT.